Sequencing of this T cell receptor beta chain was carried out in a study of blood T cell repertoires in COVID-19. In the study overall: The United States, Italy and Spain provided the acute and convalescent COVID-19 samples.

As originally analysed: Researchers report that nucleated cell counts were estimated from reference gene primer amplification. Measured with immunoSEQ multiplex PCR; TCRdb has only the in-frame clones, and not every one. V and J calls and clone size are given by that table; D and trimming were obtained from the DNA. Of approximately 170,000 clones in the sample, roughly 84% were seen once. Looked up from germline, CDR1 is SGHKS and CDR2 is YYEKEE (reference sequence). V dropped 0 bases and J dropped 3 bases, with 18 bases sitting between them. The CDR3 runs 17 residues. The sample comprised peripheral blood. This rearrangement joins TRBV5-5 to TRBJ2-5; a weak D match, TRBD2 (7 bases). The TCR sequence derives from a man aged 60 to 75 who had recovered from COVID-19. In DNA form, the CDR3 reads TGTGCCAGCAGCTTGGAGGCTCAAGGGGGAGGGAAAGAGACCCAGTACTTC. This gives the protein CASSLEAQGGGKETQYF.